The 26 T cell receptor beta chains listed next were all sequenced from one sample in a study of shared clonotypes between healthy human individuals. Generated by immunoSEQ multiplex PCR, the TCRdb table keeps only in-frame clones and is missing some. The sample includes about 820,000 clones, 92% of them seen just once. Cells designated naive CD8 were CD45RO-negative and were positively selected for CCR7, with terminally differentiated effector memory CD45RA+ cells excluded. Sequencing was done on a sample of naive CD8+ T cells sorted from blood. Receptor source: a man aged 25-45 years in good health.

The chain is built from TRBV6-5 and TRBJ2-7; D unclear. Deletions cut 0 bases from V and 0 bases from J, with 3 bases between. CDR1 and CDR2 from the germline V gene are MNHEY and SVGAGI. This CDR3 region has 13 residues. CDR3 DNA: TGTGCCAGCAGTTACTCAGTCTCCTACGAGCAGTACTTC. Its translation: CASSYSVSYEQYF.

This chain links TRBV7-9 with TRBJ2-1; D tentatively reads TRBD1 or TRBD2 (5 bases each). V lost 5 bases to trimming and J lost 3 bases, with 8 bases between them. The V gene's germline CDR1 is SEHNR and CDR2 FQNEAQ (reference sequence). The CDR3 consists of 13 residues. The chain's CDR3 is CASSRDHYNEQFF. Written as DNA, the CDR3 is TGTGCCAGCAGCCGGGACCACTACAATGAGCAGTTCTTC.

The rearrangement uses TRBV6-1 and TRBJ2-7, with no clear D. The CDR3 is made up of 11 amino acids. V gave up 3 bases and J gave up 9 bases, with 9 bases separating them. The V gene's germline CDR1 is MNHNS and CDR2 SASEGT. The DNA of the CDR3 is TGTGCCAGCAGTGATTTGGACGGGCAGTACTTC. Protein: CASSDLDGQYF.

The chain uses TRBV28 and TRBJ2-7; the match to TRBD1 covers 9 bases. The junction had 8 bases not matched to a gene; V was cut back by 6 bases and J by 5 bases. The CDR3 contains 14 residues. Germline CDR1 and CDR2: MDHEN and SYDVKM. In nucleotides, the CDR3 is TGTGCCAGCAGCTCCGGGACAGGGTGGAACGAGCAGTACTTC. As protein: CASSSGTGWNEQYF.

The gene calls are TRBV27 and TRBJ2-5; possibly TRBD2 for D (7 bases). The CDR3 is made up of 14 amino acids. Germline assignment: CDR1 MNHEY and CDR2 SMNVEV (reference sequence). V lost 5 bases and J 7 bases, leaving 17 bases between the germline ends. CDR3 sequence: CASSPVRGAWTQYF. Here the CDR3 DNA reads TGTGCCAGCAGTCCCGTTCGGGGGGCTTGGACCCAGTACTTC.

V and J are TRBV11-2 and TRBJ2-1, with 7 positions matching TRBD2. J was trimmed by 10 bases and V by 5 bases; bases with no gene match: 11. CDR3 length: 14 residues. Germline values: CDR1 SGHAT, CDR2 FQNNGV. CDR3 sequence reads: CASSIERGLGEQFF. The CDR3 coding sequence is TGTGCCAGCAGCATCGAGCGGGGACTGGGAGAGCAGTTCTTC.

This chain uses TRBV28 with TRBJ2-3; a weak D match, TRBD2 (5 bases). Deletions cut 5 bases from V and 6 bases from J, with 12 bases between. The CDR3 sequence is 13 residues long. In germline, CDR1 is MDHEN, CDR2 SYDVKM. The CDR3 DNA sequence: TGTGCCAGCAGTAGCCCCGGCGGGGATACGCAGTATTTT. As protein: CASSSPGGDTQYF.

CDR3 DNA sequence: TGCAGCGTTGACGACTGGGGGGAAGAGACCCAGTACTTC. This translates into CSVDDWGEETQYF. The chain joins TRBV29-1 to TRBJ2-5, with TRBD2 as a possible D gene (6 bases). This CDR3 comprises 13 residues. The germline gives CDR1 SQVTM, CDR2 ANQGSEA. V lost 3 bases and J lost 3, with 11 bases in between.

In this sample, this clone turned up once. In DNA form, the CDR3 reads TGTGCCAGCAGCCCAGGACAGGGAAAACTGTTTTTT. Its translation: CASSPGQGKLFF. The V gene is TRBV7-2, the J gene TRBJ1-4; 8 positions agree with TRBD1. The trim removed 5 bases at V and 10 bases at J, leaving 3 bases unmatched. The CDR3 contains 12 residues. Germline CDR1 is SGHTA and CDR2 is FQGNSA.

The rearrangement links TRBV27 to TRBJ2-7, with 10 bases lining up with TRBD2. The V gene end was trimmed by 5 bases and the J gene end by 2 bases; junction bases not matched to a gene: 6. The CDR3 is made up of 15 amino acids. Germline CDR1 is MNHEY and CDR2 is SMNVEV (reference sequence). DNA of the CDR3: TGTGCCAGCAGTAGAGGACTAGCGGCTACCTACGAGCAGTACTTC. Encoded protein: CASSRGLAATYEQYF.

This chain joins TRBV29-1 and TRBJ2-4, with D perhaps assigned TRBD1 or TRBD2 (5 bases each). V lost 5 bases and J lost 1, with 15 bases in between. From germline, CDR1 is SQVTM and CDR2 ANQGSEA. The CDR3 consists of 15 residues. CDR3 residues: CSVCLPGRAKNIQYF. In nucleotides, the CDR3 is TGCAGCGTTTGTTTGCCGGGGCGGGCCAAAAACATTCAGTACTTC.

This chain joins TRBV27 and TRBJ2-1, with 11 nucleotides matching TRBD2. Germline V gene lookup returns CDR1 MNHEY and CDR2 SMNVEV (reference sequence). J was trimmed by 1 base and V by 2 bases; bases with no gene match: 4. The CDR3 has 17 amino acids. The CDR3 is CASSLLAGGWSYNEQFF. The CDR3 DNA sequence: TGTGCCAGCAGTTTACTAGCGGGAGGATGGTCCTACAATGAGCAGTTCTTC.

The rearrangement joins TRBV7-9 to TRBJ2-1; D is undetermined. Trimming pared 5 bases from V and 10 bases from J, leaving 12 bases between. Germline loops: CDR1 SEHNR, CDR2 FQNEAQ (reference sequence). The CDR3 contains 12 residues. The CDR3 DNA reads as TGTGCCAGCAGCGCCTGGGTCGGGGAGCAGTTCTTC. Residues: CASSAWVGEQFF.

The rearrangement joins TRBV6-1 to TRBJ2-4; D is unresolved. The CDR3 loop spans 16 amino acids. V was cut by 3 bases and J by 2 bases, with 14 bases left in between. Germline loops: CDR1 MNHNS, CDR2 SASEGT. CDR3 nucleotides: TGTGCCAGCAGTGATCGTCTCCGTGGGACCAAAAACATTCAGTACTTC. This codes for CASSDRLRGTKNIQYF.

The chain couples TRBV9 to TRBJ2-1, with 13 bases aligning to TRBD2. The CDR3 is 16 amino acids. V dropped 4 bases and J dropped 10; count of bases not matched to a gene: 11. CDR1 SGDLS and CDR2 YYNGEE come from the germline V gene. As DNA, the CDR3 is TGTGCCAGCAGCCAACGGACTAGCGGGAGTCTTCAGGAGCAGTTCTTC. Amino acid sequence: CASSQRTSGSLQEQFF.

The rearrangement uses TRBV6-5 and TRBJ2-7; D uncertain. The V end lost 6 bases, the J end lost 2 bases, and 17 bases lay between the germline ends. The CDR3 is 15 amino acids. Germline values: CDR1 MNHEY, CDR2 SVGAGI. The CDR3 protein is CASRYGQAITYEQYF. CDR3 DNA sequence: TGTGCCAGCAGATACGGCCAGGCGATTACCTACGAGCAGTACTTC.

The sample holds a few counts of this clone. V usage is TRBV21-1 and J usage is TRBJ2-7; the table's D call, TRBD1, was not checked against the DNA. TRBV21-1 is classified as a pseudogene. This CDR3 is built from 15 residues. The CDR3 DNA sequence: TGTGCCAGCGGGACAGGGGATCCTCTCTTACACGAGCAGTACTTC. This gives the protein CASGTGDPLLHEQYF.

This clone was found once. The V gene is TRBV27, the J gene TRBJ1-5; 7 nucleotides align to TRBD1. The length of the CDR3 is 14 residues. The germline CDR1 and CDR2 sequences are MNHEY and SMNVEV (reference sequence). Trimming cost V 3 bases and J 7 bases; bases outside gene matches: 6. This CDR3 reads CASSFWDSGQPQHF. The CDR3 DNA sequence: TGTGCCAGCAGTTTCTGGGACAGCGGGCAGCCCCAGCATTTT.

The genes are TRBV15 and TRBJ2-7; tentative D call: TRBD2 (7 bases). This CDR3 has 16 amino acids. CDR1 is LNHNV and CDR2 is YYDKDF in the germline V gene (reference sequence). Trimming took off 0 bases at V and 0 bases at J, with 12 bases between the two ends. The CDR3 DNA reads TGTGCCACCAGCAGAGATGGGCGGGGGCCCTCCTACGAGCAGTACTTC. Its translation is CATSRDGRGPSYEQYF. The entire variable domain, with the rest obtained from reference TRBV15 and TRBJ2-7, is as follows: DAMVIQNPRYQVTQFGKPVTLSCSQTLNHNVMYWYQQKSSQAPKLLFHYYDKDFNNEADTPDNFQSRRPNTSFCFLDIRSPGLGDTAMYLCATSRDGRGPSYEQYFGPGTRLTVT.

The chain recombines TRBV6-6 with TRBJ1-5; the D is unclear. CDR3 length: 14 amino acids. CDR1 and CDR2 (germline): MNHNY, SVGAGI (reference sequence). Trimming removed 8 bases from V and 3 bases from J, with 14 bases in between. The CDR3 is CASSTISYNQPQHF. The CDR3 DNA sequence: TGTGCCAGCTCCACAATAAGCTACAATCAGCCCCAGCATTTT.

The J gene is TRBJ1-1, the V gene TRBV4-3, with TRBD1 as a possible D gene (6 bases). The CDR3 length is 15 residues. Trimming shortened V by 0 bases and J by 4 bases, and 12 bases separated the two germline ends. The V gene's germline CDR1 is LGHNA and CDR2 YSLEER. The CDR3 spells CASSQDRGQGTEAFF. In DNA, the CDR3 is TGCGCCAGCAGCCAAGATCGGGGGCAGGGCACTGAAGCTTTCTTT.

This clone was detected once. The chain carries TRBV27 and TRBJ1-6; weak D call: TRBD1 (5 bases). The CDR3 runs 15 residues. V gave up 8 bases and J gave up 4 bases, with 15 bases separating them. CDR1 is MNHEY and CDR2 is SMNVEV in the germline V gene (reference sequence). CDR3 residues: CASRNGAAYNSPLHF. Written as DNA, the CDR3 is TGTGCCAGCCGTAACGGGGCAGCGTATAATTCACCCCTCCACTTT.

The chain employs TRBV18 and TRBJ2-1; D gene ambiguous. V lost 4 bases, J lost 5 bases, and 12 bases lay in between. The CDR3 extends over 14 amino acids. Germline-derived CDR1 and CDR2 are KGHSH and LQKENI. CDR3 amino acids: CASSQVTSHNEQFF. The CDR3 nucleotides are TGTGCCAGCTCACAGGTAACATCTCACAATGAGCAGTTCTTC.

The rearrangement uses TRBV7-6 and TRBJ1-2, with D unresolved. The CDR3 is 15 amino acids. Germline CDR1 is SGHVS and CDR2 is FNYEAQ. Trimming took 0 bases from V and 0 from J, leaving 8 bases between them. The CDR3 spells CASSLAQSANYGYTF. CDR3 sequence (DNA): TGTGCCAGCAGCTTAGCACAGTCAGCTAACTATGGCTACACCTTC.

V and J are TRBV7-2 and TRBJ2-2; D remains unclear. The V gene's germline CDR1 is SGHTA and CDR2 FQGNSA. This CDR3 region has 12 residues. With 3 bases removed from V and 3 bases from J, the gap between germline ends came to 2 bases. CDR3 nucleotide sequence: TGTGCCAGCAGCTTTTACACCGGGGAGCTGTTTTTT. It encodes CASSFYTGELFF.

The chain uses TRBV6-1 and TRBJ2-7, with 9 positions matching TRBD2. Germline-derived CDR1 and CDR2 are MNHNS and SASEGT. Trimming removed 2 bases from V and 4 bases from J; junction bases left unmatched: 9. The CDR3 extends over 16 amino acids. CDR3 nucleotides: TGTGCCAGCAGTGAATTGGGTAGCGGGAGCTGGTACGAGCAGTACTTC. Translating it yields CASSELGSGSWYEQYF.